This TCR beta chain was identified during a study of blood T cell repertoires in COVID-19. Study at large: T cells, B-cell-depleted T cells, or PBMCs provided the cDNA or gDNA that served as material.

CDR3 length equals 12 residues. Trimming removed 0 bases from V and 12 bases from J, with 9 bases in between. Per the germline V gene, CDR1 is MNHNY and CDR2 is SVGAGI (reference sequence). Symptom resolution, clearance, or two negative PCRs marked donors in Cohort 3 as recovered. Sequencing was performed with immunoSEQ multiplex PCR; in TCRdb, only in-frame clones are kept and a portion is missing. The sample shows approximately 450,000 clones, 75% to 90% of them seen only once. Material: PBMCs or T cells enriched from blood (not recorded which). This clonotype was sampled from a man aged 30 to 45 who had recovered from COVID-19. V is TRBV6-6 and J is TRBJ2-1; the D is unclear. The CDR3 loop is CASSYSKLVQFF. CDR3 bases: TGTGCCAGCAGTTACTCGAAGCTTGTGCAGTTCTTC.